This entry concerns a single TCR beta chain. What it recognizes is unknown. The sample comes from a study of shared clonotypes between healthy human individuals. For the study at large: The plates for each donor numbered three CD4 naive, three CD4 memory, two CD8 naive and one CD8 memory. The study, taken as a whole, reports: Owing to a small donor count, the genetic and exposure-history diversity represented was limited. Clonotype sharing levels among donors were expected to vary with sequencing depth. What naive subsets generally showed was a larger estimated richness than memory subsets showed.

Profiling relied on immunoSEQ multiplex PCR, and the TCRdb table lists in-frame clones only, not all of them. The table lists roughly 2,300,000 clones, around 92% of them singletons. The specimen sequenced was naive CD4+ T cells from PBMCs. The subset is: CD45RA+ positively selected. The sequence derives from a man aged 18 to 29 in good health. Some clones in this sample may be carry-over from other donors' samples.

The DNA for the CDR3 is TGTGCCAGCAGCCAAGATCAGGGTTACAGCTATGGCTACACCTTC. Translation: CASSQDQGYSYGYTF. The rearrangement uses TRBV4-2 and TRBJ1-2; D may be TRBD1 (5 bases). With 0 bases removed from V and 4 bases from J, the gap between germline ends came to 12 bases. Germline CDR1 LGHNA, CDR2 YNFKEQ. This CDR3 region has 15 residues.